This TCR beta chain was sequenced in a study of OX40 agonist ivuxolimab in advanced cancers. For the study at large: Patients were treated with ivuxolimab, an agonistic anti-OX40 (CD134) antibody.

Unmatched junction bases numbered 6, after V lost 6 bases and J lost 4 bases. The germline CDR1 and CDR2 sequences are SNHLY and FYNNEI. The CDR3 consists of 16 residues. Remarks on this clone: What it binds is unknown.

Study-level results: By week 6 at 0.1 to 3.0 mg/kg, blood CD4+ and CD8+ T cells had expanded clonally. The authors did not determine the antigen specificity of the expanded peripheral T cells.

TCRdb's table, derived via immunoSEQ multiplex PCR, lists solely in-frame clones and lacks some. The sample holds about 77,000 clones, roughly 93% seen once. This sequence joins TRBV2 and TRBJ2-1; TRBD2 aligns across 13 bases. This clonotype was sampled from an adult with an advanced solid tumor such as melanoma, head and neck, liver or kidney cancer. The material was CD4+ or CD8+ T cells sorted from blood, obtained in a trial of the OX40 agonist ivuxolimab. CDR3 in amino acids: CASRNRGLAGYNEQFF. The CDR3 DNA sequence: TGTGCCAGCAGAAACAGGGGACTAGCGGGGTACAATGAGCAGTTCTTC.